The rows below give T cell receptor beta chains drawn from one sample of a study of T cells after posttransplantation cyclophosphamide. Assay used: immunoSEQ multiplex PCR; TCRdb lists only in-frame clones, some missing. This sample carries 66,000 or so clones, around 93% of them seen once, and the ten largest clones take 2.5% to 3%. Sequencing was done on a sample of PBMCs. The receptors derive from a woman under 40 in good health and a related stem cell transplant donor. CDR3s include the opening cysteine and the closing phenylalanine or tryptophan. The order of the fields is V gene, D gene, clone size, J gene, CDR3 DNA, CDR3 protein. D genes are given only for firm matches. Clone size is given for some rows only: seen once, a few or many times, or a class if the clone is expanded.

>TRBV30|-|once|TRBJ1-2
TGTGCCTGGAGTGTACTATGGGGGCGAGGCTACACCTTC
CAWSVLWGRGYTF
>TRBV9|-|-|TRBJ2-7
TGTGCCAGCAGCGTAAGCTCGGCGGGCAAGCAGTACTTC
CASSVSSAGKQYF
>TRBV6-6|-|-|TRBJ2-7
TGTGCCAGCAGTTACCAACAGGGCTACGAGCAGTACTTC
CASSYQQGYEQYF
>TRBV11-2|-|-|TRBJ1-1
TGTGCCAGCAGCTTAGTTAGGAGGAACACTGAAGCTTTCTTT
CASSLVRRNTEAFF
>TRBV11-1|TRBD2|once|TRBJ2-5
TGTGCCAGCAGCTTAGCTAGCGGGGGGGTCGGAGAGACCCAGTACTTC
CASSLASGGVGETQYF
>TRBV5-6|-|-|TRBJ1-2
TGTGCCAGCAGCTTGGGGGACGGAAAGAACTATGGCTACACCTTC
CASSLGDGKNYGYTF
>TRBV25-1|-|once|TRBJ1-1
TGTGCCAGCGGTGACCTGAGGGAGGTCACTGAAGCTTTCTTT
CASGDLREVTEAFF
>TRBV28|-|-|TRBJ2-1
TGTGCCAGCAGTCCGACCCCCTCGACAGCGATTACCTCCTACAATGAGCAGTTCTTC
CASSPTPSTAITSYNEQFF
>TRBV11-2|TRBD2|-|TRBJ2-4
TGTGCCAGCAGCTTAACGGTGGGAGGGAACATTCAGTACTTC
CASSLTVGGNIQYF
>TRBV6-1|-|-|TRBJ2-1
TGTGCCAGCATCAAGACAGGGACTTACAATGAGCAGTTCTTC
CASIKTGTYNEQFF
>TRBV19|-|-|TRBJ1-6
TGTGCCAGTGGCCCCGGGCAGGGCGGTTCACCCCTCCACTTT
CASGPGQGGSPLHF
>TRBV6-1|TRBD2|-|TRBJ2-1
TGTGCCAGCAGACCGGGACTAGCGGACAATGAGCAGTTCTTC
CASRPGLADNEQFF
>TRBV15|-|once|TRBJ1-4
TGTGCCACCAGCAGAGCCCCGACAGCAACTAATGAAAAACTGTTTTTT
CATSRAPTATNEKLFF
>TRBV15|TRBD1|-|TRBJ2-3
TGTGCCACCAGCAGAGGGGAGACAGGGGGCCTCACAGATACGCAGTATTTT
CATSRGETGGLTDTQYF
>TRBV5-5|-|once|TRBJ2-7
TGTGCCAGCAGCTCGCCAGACTACGAGCAGTACTTC
CASSSPDYEQYF
>TRBV4-2|TRBD1|-|TRBJ2-1
TGTGCCAGCAGCCAAAATAACAGGGGCGAGGTATTGCATGAGCAGTTCTTC
CASSQNNRGEVLHEQFF
>TRBV4-2|-|-|TRBJ2-1
TGTGCCAGCAGCCTGGGAGCAGGGGTGGGGGGCAATGAGCAGTTCTTC
CASSLGAGVGGNEQFF